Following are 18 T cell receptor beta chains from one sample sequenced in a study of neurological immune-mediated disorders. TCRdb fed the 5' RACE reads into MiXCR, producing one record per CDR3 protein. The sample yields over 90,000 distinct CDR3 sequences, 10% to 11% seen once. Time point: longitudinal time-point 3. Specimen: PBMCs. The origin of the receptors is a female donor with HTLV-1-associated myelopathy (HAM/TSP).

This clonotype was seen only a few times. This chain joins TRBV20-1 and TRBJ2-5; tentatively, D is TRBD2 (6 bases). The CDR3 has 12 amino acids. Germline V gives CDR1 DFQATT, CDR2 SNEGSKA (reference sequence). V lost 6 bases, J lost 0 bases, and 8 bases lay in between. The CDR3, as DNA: TGCAGTGCCGGGGGTAACCAAGAGACCCAGTACTTC. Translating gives CSAGGNQETQYF.

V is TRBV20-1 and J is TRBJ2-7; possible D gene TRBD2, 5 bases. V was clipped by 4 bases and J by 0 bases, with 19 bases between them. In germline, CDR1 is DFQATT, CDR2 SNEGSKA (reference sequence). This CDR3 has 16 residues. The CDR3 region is CSATFSVLGSSYEQYF. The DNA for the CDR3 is TGCAGTGCTACATTCTCTGTTCTGGGGAGCTCCTACGAGCAGTACTTC.

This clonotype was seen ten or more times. The CDR3 DNA is TGTGCCAGCAGCAAATCGCGAGGGGCAAATGAGCAGTTCTTC. It codes for CASSKSRGANEQFF. The V call is TRBV9, the J call TRBJ2-1; either TRBD1 or TRBD2 may supply D (5 bases each). The CDR3 contains 14 residues. The V gene's germline CDR1 is SGDLS and CDR2 YYNGEE. V gave up 4 bases and J gave up 7 bases, with 15 bases separating them.

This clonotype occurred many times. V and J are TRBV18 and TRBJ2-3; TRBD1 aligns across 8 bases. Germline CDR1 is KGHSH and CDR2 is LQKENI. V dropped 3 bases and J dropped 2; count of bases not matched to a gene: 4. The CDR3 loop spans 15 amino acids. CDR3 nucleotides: TGTGCCAGCTCACCGGGACAGGTTTTCACAGATACGCAGTATTTT. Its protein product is CASSPGQVFTDTQYF. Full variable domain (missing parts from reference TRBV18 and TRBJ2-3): NAGVMQNPRHLVRRRGQEARLRCSPMKGHSHVYWYRQLPEEGLKFMVYLQKENIIDESGMPKERFSAEFPKEGPSILRIQQVVRGDSAAYFCASSPGQVFTDTQYFGPGTRLTVL.

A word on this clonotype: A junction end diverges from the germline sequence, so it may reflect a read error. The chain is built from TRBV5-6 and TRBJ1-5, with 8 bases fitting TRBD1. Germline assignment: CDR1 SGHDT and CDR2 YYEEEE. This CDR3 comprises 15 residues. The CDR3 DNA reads TGTGCCAGTAGCATACGGACAGGGCGTAATCACCCCCAGCATTTT. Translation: CASSIRTGRNHPQHF.

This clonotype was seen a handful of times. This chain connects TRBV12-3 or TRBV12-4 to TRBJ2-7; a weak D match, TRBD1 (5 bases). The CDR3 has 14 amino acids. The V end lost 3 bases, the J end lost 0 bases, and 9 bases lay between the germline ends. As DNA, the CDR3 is TGTGCCAGCAGTTTTGGTCAGGGCTCCTACGAGCAGTACTTC. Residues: CASSFGQGSYEQYF.

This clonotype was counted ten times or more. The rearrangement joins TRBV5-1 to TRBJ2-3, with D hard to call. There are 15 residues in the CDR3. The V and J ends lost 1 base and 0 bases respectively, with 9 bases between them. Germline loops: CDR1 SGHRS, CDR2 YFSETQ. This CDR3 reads CASSLTESSTDTQYF. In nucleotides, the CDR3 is TGCGCCAGCAGCTTGACAGAGTCTAGCACAGATACGCAGTATTTT.

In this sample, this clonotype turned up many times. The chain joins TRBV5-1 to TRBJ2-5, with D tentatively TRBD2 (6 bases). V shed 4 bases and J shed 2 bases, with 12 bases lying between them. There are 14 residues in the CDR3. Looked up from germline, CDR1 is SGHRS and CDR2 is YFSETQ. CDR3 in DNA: TGCGCCAGCAGCCGGGGGACTGCGCAAGAGACCCAGTACTTC. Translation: CASSRGTAQETQYF.

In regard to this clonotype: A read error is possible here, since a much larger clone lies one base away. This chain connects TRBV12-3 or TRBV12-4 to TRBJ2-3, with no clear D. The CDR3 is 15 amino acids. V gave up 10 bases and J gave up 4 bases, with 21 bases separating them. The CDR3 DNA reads TGTGCCATCAGCCTAGACGCAGTCATCTCAGATACGCAGTATTTT. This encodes CAISLDAVISDTQYF.

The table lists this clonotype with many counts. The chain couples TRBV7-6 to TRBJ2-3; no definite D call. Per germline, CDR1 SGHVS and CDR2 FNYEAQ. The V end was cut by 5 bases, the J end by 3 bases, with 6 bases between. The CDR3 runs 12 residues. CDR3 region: CASSVNTDTQYF. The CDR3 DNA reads TGTGCCAGCAGCGTTAATACAGATACGCAGTATTTT.

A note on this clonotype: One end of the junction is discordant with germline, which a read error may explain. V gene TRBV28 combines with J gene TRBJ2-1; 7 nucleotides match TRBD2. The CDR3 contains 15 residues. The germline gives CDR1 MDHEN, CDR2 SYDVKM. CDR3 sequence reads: CAISLWRGFHNEQFF. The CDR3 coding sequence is TGTGCCATCAGTCTCTGGCGGGGGTTTCACAATGAGCAGTTCTTC.

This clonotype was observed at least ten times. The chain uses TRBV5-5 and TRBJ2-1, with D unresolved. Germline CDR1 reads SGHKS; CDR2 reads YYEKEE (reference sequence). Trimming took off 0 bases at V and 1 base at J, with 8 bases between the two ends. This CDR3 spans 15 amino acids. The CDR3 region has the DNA TGTGCCAGCAGCTTGGTTTTAGATTCCTACAATGAGCAGTTCTTC. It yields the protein CASSLVLDSYNEQFF. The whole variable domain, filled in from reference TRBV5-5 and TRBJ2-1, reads DAGVTQSPTHLIKTRGQQVTLRCSPISGHKSVSWYQQVLGQGPQFIFQYYEKEERGRGNFPDRFSARQFPNYSSELNVNALLLGDSALYLCASSLVLDSYNEQFFGPGTRLTVL.

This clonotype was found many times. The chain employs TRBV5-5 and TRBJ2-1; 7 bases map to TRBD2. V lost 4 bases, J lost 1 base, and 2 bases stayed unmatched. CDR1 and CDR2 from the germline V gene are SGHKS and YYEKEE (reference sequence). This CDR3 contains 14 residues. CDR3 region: CASSPGGSYNEQFF. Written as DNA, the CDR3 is TGTGCCAGCAGCCCGGGGGGTTCCTACAATGAGCAGTTCTTC.

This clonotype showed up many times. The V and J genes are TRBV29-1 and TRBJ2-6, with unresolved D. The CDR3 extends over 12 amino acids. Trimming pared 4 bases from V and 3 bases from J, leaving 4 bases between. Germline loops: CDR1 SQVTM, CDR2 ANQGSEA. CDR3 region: CSVGFGANVLTF. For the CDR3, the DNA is TGCAGCGTTGGTTTTGGGGCCAACGTCCTGACTTTC. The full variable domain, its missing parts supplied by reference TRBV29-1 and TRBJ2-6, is SAVISQKPSRDICQRGTSLTIQCQVDSQVTMMFWYRQQPGQSLTLIATANQGSEATYESGFVIDKFPISRPNLTFSTLTVSNMSPEDSSIYLCSVGFGANVLTFGAGSRLTVL.

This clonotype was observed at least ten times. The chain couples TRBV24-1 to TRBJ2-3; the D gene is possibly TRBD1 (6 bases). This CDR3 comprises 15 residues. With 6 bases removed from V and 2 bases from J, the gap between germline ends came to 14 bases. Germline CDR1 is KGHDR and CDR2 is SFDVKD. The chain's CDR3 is CATSLSGATTDTQYF. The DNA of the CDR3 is TGTGCCACCAGTTTATCAGGGGCTACCACAGATACGCAGTATTTT.

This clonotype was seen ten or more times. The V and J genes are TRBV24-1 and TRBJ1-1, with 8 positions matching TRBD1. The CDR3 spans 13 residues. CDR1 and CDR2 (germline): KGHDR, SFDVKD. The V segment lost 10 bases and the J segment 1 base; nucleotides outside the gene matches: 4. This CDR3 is CATRQGPNTEAFF. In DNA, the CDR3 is TGTGCCACACGACAGGGGCCGAACACTGAAGCTTTCTTT.

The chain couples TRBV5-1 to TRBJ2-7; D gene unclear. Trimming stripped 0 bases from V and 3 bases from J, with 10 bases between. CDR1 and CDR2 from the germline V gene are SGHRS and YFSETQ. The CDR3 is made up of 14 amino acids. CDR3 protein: CASSLDEAGYEQYF. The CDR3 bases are TGCGCCAGCAGCTTGGACGAAGCCGGCTACGAGCAGTACTTC. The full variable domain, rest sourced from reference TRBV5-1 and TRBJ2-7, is KAGVTQTPRYLIKTRGQQVTLSCSPISGHRSVSWYQQTPGQGLQFLFEYFSETQRNKGNFPGRFSGRQFSNSRSEMNVSTLELGDSALYLCASSLDEAGYEQYFGPGTRLTVT.

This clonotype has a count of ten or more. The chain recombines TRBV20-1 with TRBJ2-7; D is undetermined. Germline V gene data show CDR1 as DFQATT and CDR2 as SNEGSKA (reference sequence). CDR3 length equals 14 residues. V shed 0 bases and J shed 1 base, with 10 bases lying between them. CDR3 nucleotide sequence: TGCAGTGCTAGAGATGTAACGGTTTCCTACGAGCAGTACTTC. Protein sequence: CSARDVTVSYEQYF.